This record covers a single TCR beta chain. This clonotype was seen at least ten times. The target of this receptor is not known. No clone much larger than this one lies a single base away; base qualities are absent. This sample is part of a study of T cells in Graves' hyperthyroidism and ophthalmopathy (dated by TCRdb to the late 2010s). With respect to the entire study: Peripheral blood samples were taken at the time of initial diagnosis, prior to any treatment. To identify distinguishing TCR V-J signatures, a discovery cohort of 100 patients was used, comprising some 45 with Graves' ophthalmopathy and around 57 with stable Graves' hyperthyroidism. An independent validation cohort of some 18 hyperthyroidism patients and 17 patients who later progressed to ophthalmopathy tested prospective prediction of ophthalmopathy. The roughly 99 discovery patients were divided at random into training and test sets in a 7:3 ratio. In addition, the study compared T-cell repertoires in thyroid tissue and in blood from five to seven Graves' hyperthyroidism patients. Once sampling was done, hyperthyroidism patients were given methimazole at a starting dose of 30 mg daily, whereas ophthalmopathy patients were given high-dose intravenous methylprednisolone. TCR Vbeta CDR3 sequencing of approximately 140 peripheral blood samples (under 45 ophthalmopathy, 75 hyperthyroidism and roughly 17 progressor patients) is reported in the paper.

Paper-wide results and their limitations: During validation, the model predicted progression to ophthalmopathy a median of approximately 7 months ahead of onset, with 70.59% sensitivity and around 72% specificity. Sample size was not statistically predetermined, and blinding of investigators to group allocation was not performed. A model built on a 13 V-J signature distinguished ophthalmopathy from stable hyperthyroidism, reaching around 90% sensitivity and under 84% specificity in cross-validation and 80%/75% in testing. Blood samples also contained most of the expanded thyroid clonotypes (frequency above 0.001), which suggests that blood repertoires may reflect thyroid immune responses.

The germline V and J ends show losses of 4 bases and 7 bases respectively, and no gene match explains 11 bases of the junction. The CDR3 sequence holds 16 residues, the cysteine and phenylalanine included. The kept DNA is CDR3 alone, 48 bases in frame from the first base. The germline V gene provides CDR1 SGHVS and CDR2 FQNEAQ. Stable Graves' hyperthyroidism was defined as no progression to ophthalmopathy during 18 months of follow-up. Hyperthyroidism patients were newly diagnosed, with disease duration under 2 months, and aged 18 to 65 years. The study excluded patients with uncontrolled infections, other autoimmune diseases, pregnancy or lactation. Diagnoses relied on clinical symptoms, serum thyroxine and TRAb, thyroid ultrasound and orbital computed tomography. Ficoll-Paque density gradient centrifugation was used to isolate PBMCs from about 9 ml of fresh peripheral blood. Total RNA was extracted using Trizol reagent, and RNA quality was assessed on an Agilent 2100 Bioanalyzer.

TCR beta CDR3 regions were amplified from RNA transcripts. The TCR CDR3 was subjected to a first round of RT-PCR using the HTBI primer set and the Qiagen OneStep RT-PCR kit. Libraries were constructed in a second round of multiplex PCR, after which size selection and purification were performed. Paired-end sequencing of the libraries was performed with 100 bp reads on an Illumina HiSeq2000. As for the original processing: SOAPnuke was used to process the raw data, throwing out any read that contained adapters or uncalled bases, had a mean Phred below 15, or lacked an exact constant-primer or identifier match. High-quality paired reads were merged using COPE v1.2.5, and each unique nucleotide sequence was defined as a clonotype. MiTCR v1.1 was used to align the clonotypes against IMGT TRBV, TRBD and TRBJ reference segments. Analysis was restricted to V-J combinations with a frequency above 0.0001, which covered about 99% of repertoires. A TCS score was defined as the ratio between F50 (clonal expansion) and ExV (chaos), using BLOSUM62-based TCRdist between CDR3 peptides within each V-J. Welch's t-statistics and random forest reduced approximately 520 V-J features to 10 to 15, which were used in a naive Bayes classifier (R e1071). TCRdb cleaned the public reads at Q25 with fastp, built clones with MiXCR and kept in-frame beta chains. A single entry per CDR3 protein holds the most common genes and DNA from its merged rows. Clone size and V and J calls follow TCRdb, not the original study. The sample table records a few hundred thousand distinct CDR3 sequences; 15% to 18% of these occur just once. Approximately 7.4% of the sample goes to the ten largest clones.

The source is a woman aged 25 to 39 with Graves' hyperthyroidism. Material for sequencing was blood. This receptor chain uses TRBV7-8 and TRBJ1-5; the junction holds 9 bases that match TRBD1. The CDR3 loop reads CASSSPRDREGQPQHF. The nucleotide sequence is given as TGTGCCAGCAGCTCGCCCCGGGACAGGGAGGGCCAGCCCCAGCATTTT.